This T cell receptor (beta chain) is from a study of human thymus T cells. Regarding the study as a whole: Across thymic and blood repertoires, the usage of V and J genes appeared to be biased.

Unmatched junction bases numbered 19, after V lost 0 bases and J lost 7 bases. Germline-derived CDR1 and CDR2 are LGHNA and YNFKEQ. The CDR3 covers 22 residues. Concerning this clone itself: Its antigen is not known.

From resections taken during corrective heart surgery, the thymus tissue was obtained. This table comes from immunoSEQ multiplex PCR, and its TCRdb copy is limited to in-frame clones, with some not included. The sample yields approximately 70,000 clones, 95% seen once. This TCR was sampled from a girl less than two years old with a congenital heart defect but otherwise immunologically healthy. The sample comprised thymus tissue. This rearrangement joins TRBV4-2 to TRBJ2-2, with 14 bases fitting TRBD2. CDR3 protein: CASSQDYRVPGTSGSERGELFF. For the CDR3, the DNA is TGTGCCAGCAGCCAAGATTACCGGGTTCCCGGGACTAGCGGGAGTGAACGCGGGGAGCTGTTTTTT.